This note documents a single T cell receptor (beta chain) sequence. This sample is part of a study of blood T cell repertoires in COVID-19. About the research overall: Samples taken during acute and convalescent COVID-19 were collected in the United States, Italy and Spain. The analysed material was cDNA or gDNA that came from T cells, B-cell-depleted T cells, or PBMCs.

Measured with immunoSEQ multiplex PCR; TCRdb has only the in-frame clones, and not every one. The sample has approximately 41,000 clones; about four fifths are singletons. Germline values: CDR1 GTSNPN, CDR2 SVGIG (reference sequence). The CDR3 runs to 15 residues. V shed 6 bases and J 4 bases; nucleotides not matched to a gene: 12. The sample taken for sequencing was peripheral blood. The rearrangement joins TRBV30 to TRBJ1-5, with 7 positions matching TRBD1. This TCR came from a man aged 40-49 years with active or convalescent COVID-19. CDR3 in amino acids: CACSLGQGENQPQHF. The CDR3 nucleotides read TGTGCCTGCTCCCTGGGGCAGGGGGAAAATCAGCCCCAGCATTTT.